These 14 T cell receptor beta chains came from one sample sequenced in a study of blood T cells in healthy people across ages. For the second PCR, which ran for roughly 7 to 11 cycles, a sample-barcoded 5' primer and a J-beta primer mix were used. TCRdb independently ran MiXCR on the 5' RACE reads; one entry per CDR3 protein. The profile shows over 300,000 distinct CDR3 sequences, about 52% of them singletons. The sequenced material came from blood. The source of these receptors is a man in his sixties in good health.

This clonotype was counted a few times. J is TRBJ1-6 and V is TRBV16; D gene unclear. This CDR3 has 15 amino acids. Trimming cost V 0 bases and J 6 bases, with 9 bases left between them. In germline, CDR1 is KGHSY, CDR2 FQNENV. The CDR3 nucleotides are TGTGCCAGCAGCCAATCCGGGCGGAGTAATTCACCCCTCCACTTT. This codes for CASSQSGRSNSPLHF.

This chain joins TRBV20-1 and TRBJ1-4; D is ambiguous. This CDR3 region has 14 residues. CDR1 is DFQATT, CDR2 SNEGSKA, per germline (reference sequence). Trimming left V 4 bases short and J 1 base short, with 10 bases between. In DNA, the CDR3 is TGCAGTGCTATCTCAGCATTAACTAATGAAAAACTGTTTTTT. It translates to CSAISALTNEKLFF.

The DNA for the CDR3 is TGTGCCAGCAGTGCGAGCGGGGGCTACAATGAGCAGTACTTC. This codes for CASSASGGYNEQYF. The chain recombines TRBV6-2 or TRBV6-3 with TRBJ2-1, with 8 bases fitting TRBD2. TRBJ2-7 matches the DNA end more closely, so the J call is doubtful. Germline loops: CDR1 MNHEY, CDR2 SVGEGT. The CDR3 has 14 amino acids.

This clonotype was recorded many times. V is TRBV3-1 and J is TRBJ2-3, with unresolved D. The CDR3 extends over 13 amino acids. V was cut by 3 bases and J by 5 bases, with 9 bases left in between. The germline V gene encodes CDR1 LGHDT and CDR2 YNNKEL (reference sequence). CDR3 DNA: TGTGCCAGCAGCCACACTCCCCAAGATACGCAGTATTTT. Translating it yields CASSHTPQDTQYF.

CDR3 protein: CASSGRSYNEQFF. In nucleotides, the CDR3 is TGTGCCAGCTCGGGACGCTCCTACAATGAGCAGTTCTTC. The V gene is TRBV7-9, the J gene TRBJ2-1; either TRBD1 or TRBD2 may fit D (5 bases each). This CDR3 spans 13 amino acids. Per germline, CDR1 SEHNR and CDR2 FQNEAQ (reference sequence). Trimming shortened V by 8 bases and J by 0 bases, and 8 bases separated the two germline ends.

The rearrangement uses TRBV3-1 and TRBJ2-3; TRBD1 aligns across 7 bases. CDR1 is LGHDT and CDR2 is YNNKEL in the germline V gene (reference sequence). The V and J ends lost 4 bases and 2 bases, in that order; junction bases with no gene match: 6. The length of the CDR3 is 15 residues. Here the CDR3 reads CASSPVDRATDTQYF. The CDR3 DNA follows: TGTGCCAGCAGCCCCGTAGACAGGGCCACAGATACGCAGTATTTT.

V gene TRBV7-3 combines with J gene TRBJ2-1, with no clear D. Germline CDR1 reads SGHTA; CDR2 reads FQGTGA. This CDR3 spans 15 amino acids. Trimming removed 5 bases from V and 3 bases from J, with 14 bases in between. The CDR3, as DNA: TGTGCCAGCAGCCAGTTGGCAGTCGGCTACAATGAGCAGTTCTTC. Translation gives CASSQLAVGYNEQFF.

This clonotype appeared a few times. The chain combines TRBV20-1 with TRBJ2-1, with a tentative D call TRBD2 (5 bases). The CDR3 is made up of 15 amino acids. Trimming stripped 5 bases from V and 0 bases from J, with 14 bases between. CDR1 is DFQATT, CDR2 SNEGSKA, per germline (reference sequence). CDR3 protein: CSAEGALSSYNEQFF. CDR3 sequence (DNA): TGCAGTGCTGAGGGAGCATTGAGCTCCTACAATGAGCAGTTCTTC.

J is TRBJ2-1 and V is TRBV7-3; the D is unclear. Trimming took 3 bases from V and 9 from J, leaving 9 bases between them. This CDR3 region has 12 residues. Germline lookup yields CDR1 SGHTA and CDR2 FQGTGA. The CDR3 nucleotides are TGTGCCAGCAGCTTCCAGCGTGGTGAGCAGTTCTTC. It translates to CASSFQRGEQFF.

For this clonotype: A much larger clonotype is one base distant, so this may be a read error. CDR3 loop: CASSQSGRGVLSTDTQYF. The CDR3 region has the DNA TGTGCCAGCAGTCAGAGCGGGAGGGGGGTGCTAAGCACAGATACGCAGTATTTT. The chain has TRBV6-1 and TRBJ2-3; 10 nucleotides agree with TRBD2. CDR3 length: 18 residues. V lost 5 bases to trimming and J lost 0 bases; unmatched junction nucleotides: 11. Germline CDR1 reads MNHNS; CDR2 reads SASEGT.

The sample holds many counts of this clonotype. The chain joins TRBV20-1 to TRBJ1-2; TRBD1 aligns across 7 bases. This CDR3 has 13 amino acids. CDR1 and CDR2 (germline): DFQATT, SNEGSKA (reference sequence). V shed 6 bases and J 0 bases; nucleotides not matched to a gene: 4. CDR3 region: CSADRDTNYGYTF. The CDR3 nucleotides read TGCAGTGCAGACAGGGACACTAACTATGGCTACACCTTC.

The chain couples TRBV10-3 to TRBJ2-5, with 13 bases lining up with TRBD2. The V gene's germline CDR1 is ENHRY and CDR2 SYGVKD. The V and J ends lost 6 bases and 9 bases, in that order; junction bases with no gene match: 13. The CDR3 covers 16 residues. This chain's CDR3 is CAISPGLAGPRGAQYF. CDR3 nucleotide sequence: TGTGCCATCAGCCCGGGACTAGCGGGGCCCCGAGGGGCCCAGTACTTC.

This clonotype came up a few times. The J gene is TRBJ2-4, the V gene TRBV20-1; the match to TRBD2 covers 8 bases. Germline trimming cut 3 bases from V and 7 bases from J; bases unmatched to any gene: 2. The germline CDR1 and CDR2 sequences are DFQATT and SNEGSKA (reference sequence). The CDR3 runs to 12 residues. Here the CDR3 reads CSARASGNIQYF. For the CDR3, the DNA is TGCAGTGCTAGGGCTAGCGGGAACATTCAGTACTTC.

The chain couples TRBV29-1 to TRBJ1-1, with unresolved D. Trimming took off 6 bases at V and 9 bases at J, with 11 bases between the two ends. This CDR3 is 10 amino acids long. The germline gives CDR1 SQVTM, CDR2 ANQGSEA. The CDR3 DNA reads TGCAGCGTAACGGGAGAGCAAGCTTTCTTT. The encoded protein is CSVTGEQAFF.